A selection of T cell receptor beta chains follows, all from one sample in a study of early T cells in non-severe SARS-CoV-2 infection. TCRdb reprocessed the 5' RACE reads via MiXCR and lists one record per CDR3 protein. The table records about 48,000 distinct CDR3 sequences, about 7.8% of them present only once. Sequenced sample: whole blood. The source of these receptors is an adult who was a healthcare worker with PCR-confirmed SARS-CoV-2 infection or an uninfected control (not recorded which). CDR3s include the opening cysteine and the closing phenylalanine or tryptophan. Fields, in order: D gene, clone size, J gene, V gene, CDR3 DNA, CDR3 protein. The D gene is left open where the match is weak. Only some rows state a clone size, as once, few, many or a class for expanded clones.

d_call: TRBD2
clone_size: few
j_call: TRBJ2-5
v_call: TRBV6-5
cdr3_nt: TGTGCCAGCAGTTCTCCCTTAGCGGGGGGAGAGACCCAGTACTTC
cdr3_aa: CASSSPLAGGETQYF

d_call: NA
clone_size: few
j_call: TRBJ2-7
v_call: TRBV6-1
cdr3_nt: TGTGCCAGCAGCCAAAGTCCCCGCTACGAGCAGTACTTC
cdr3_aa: CASSQSPRYEQYF

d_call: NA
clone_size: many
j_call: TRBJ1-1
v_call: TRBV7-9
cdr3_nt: TGTGCCAGCAGCTTAGTTCTGGACACTGAAGCTTTCTTT
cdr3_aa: CASSLVLDTEAFF

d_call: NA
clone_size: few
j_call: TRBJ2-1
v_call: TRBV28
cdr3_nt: TGTGCCAGCAGAACTTCGGGCAGGTTAAATGAGCAGTTCTTC
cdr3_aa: CASRTSGRLNEQFF

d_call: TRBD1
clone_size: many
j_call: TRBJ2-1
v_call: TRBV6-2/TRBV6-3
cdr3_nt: TGTGCCAGCAGATGGACAGGGGGCCGTAATGAGCAGTTCTTC
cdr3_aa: CASRWTGGRNEQFF

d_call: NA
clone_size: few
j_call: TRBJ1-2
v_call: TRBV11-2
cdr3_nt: TGTGCCAGCAGCCGGGACGGCATCTATGGCTACACCTTC
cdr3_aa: CASSRDGIYGYTF

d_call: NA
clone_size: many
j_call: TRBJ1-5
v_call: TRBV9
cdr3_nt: TGTGCCAGCAGCGTAGGAGGGAACAATCAGCCCCAGCATTTT
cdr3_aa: CASSVGGNNQPQHF

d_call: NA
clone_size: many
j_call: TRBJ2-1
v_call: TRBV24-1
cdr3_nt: TGTGCCACCAGTGATTTGCGGCAGGGGAGGTACAATGAGCAGTTCTTC
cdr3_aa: CATSDLRQGRYNEQFF

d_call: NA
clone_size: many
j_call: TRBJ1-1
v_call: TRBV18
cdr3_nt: TGTGCCAGCTCACCACCAACTGGGGCGCGGGGCAACACTGAAGCTTTCTTT
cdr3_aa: CASSPPTGARGNTEAFF

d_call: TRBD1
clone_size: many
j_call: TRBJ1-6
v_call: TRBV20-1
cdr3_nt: TGCAGTGCCGGACAGGGTGATAATTCACCCCTCCACTTT
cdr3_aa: CSAGQGDNSPLHF

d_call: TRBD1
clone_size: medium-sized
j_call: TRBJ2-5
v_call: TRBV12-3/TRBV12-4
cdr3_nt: TGTGCCAGCAGTTCCCGGACAGGTCCAGAGACCCAGTACTTC
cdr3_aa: CASSSRTGPETQYF

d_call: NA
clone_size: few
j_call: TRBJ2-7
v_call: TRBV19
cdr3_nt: TGTGCCAGTACCCCTGACGAGGCGTCCTACGAGCAGTACTTC
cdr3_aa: CASTPDEASYEQYF

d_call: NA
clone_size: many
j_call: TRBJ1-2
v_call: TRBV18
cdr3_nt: TGTGCCAGCTCGGCAGACCCTAACTATGGCTACACCTTC
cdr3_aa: CASSADPNYGYTF

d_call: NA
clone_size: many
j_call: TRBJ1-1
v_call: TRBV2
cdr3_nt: TGTGCCAGCAGTGAAAGGGGGGGCCGGTACACTGAAGCTTTCTTT
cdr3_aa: CASSERGGRYTEAFF

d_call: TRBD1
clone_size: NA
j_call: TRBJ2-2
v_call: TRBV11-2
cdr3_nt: TGTGCCAGCAGCGGACAGGGCACCGGGGAGCTGTTTTTT
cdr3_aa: CASSGQGTGELFF

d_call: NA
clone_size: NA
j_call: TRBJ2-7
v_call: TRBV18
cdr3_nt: TGTGCCAGCTCACCCTTACAGGGCTCCTACGAGCAGTACTTC
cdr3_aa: CASSPLQGSYEQYF

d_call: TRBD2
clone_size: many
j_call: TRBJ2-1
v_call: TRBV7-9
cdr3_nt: TGTGCCAGCAGCTTAGGGACTAGCAATGAGCAGTTCTTC
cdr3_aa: CASSLGTSNEQFF